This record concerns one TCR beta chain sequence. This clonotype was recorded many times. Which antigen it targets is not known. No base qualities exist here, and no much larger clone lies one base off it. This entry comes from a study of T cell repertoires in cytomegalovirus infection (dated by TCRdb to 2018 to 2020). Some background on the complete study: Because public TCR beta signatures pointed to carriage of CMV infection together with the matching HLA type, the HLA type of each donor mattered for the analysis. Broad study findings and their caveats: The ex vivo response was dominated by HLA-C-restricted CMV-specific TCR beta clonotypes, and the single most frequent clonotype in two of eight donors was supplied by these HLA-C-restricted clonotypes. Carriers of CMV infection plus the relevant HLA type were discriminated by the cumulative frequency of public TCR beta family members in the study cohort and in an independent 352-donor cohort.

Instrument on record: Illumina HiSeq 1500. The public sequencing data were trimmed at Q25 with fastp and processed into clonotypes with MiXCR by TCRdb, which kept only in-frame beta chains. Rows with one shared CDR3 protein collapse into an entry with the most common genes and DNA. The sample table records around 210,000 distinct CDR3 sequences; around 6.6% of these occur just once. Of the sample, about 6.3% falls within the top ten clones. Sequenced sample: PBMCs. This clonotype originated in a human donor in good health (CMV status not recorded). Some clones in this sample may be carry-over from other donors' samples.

The CDR3 here reads CASSLASQGGYQPQHF. The DNA sequence reads TGTGCCAGCAGCTTAGCAAGTCAGGGGGGGTATCAGCCCCAGCATTTT. Recombination connected TRBV7-2 to TRBJ1-5; TRBD1 fits 7 bases in the junction. CDR1 and CDR2, looked up from the germline V gene, are SGHTA and FQGNSA. After removal of 0 bases from V and 5 bases from J, the junction retains 7 bases not matched to a gene. There are 16 amino acids in the CDR3, from cysteine to phenylalanine inclusive. The kept DNA is CDR3 alone, 48 bases in frame from the first base. With all but the CDR3 taken from the reference TRBV7-2 and TRBJ1-5 genes, the full variable domain is: GAGVSQSPSNKVTEKGKDVELRCDPISGHTALYWYRQSLGQGLEFLIYFQGNSAPDKSGLPSDRFSAERTGGSVSTLTIQRTQQEDSAVYLCASSLASQGGYQPQHFGDGTRLSIL.